One and the same sample provided the 19 T cell receptor beta chains below, sequenced in a study of control samples from healthy donors and cancer patients. Some clones are missing from TCRdb's copy, which holds only in-frame ones; the method was immunoSEQ multiplex PCR. The data show fewer than 100,000 clones, 82% seen once. Sample: blood. The receptor source for this set is a woman aged 60-75 years in good health.

V is TRBV19 and J is TRBJ2-1; tentatively, D is TRBD1 (8 bases). This CDR3 is 16 amino acids long. In germline, CDR1 is LNHDA, CDR2 SQIVND (reference sequence). V was pared by 2 bases and J by 7 bases, with 18 bases between. CDR3 loop: CASSILDRGGRNEQFF. In nucleotides, the CDR3 is TGTGCCAGTAGTATACTTGACAGGGGAGGGAGGAATGAGCAGTTCTTC.

This clone appeared once. In DNA, the CDR3 is TGCGCCAGCAGCCAAGACCGGGCGGATTACAATGAGCAGTTCTTC. It specifies CASSQDRADYNEQFF. The rearrangement links TRBV4-3 to TRBJ2-1, with D unresolved. V was cut by 0 bases and J by 4 bases, with 10 bases left in between. The CDR3 runs 15 residues. Germline CDR1 and CDR2: LGHNA and YSLEER.

The V gene is TRBV2, the J gene TRBJ1-3, with a possible D match to TRBD1 (5 bases). V was pared by 1 base and J by 2 bases, with 12 bases between. The germline CDR1 and CDR2 sequences are SNHLY and FYNNEI. The CDR3 is 16 residues long. DNA of the CDR3: TGTGCCAGCAGTGAAGGTCTGGGAGGGGCTGGAAACACCATATATTTT. Its protein product is CASSEGLGGAGNTIYF. Looking up the rest from reference TRBV2 and TRBJ1-3 gives the full variable domain: EPEVTQTPSHQVTQMGQEVILRCVPISNHLYFYWYRQILGQKVEFLVSFYNNEISEKSEIFDDQFSVERPDGSNFTLKIRSTKLEDSAMYFCASSEGLGGAGNTIYFGEGSWLTVV.

The gene calls are TRBV9 and TRBJ1-3, with D possibly matching TRBD1 (5 bases). Per the germline V gene, CDR1 is SGDLS and CDR2 is YYNGEE. The CDR3 contains 15 residues. V lost 6 bases and J 3 bases, leaving 16 bases between the germline ends. The CDR3 is CASTPGGGVGNTIYF. The CDR3 nucleotides read TGTGCCAGCACTCCGGGTGGGGGGGTTGGAAACACCATATATTTT.

This clone has only a few counts. In DNA, the CDR3 is TGTGCCAGCCGGGACACCAATTTGGATTCACCCCTCCACTTT. Residues: CASRDTNLDSPLHF. The chain carries TRBV6-4 and TRBJ1-6; tentative D call: TRBD1 (6 bases). This CDR3 spans 14 amino acids. Trimming took off 8 bases at V and 8 bases at J, with 16 bases between the two ends. The V gene's germline CDR1 is MRHNA and CDR2 SNTAGT.

The V call is TRBV19, the J call TRBJ2-1; TRBD2 might be the D (5 bases). From germline, CDR1 is LNHDA and CDR2 SQIVND (reference sequence). The CDR3 sequence is 14 residues long. Trimming shortened V by 5 bases and J by 0 bases, and 8 bases separated the two germline ends. The CDR3 DNA follows: TGTGCCAGTAGTCGGGATAGCTCCTACAATGAGCAGTTCTTC. It specifies CASSRDSSYNEQFF. The whole variable domain, filled in from reference TRBV19 and TRBJ2-1, reads DGGITQSPKYLFRKEGQNVTLSCEQNLNHDAMYWYRQDPGQGLRLIYYSQIVNDFQKGDIAEGYSVSREKKESFPLTVTSAQKNPTAFYLCASSRDSSYNEQFFGPGTRLTVL.

The chain couples TRBV19 to TRBJ2-2, with a weak D call TRBD1 (5 bases). The germline V and J ends were trimmed by 0 bases and 7 bases, with 12 bases remaining between them. The germline CDR1 and CDR2 sequences are LNHDA and SQIVND (reference sequence). The CDR3 covers 15 residues. The CDR3: CASSIDPGRGGELFF. CDR3 sequence (DNA): TGTGCCAGTAGTATAGATCCCGGTAGGGGCGGGGAGCTGTTTTTT.

V is TRBV13 and J is TRBJ1-4, with a weak D call TRBD1 (5 bases). The CDR3 runs to 14 residues. Germline CDR1 is PRHDT and CDR2 is FYEKMQ (reference sequence). V was pared by 8 bases and J by 8 bases, with 18 bases between. In nucleotides, the CDR3 is TGTGCCAGCTCTGGGGAGGGACGACGGGAAAAACTGTTTTTT. It yields the protein CASSGEGRREKLFF.

The CDR3 DNA reads TGTGCCAGTAAAAAGGTTGGGACCTTGGGGAATCAGCCCCAGCATTTT. It yields the protein CASKKVGTLGNQPQHF. The V gene is TRBV19, the J gene TRBJ1-5, with D tentatively TRBD1 (5 bases). Per germline, CDR1 LNHDA and CDR2 SQIVND (reference sequence). This CDR3 spans 16 amino acids. V was shortened by 7 bases and J by 4 bases, with 20 bases between the two germline ends.

The V gene is TRBV14, the J gene TRBJ2-7; 7 bases fit TRBD2. V shed 4 bases, J shed 2 bases, and the junction held 5 bases outside the gene matches. CDR1 is SGHDN, CDR2 FVKESK, per germline. The CDR3 has 14 residues. The CDR3 sequence: CASSLDSGAYEQYF. CDR3 coding DNA: TGTGCCAGCAGCCTCGACAGCGGGGCCTACGAGCAGTACTTC.

The DNA for the CDR3 is TGTGCCAGCAGTGACCTCGGGGGGGGCCTACGCACTGAAGCTTTCTTT. It encodes CASSDLGGGLRTEAFF. The rearrangement links TRBV6-1 to TRBJ1-1; D is possibly TRBD1 (6 bases). V was shortened by 3 bases and J by 4 bases, with 18 bases between the two germline ends. Looked up from germline, CDR1 is MNHNS and CDR2 is SASEGT. The CDR3 is 16 amino acids.

V usage is TRBV4-1 and J usage is TRBJ2-5; 10 bases line up with TRBD1. Germline trimming cut 1 base from V and 3 bases from J; bases unmatched to any gene: 5. The length of the CDR3 is 16 residues. CDR1 MGHRA and CDR2 YSYEKL come from the germline V gene. The CDR3, as DNA: TGCGCCAGCAGCCAAGTCGGACAGGGGGTAAAAGAGACCCAGTACTTC. Translation: CASSQVGQGVKETQYF.

This clone came up once. This sequence joins TRBV6-5 and TRBJ2-1, with D possibly matching TRBD2 (5 bases). The V and J ends lost 5 bases and 6 bases respectively, with 11 bases between them. CDR1 and CDR2 (germline): MNHEY, SVGAGI. The CDR3 runs 13 residues. CDR3 coding DNA: TGTGCCAGCAGTCCCACGGGAAGCAATGAGCAGTTCTTC. Translated: CASSPTGSNEQFF.

CDR3 nucleotides: TGTGCCAGCAGGGGAGGGGAATCACCCCTCCACTTT. Its protein is CASRGGESPLHF. The chain recombines TRBV12-3 or TRBV12-4 with TRBJ1-6, with D perhaps TRBD1 (5 bases). V lost 6 bases to trimming and J lost 10 bases, with 10 bases between them. The CDR3 spans 12 residues.

The J gene is TRBJ2-7, the V gene TRBV6-5, with 10 bases fitting TRBD1. V gave up 0 bases and J gave up 6 bases; unmatched junction bases: 5. The CDR3 has 15 residues. CDR1 and CDR2 from the germline V gene are MNHEY and SVGAGI. The CDR3 region has the DNA TGTGCCAGCAGTTACTCACCGGGACAGGGGACCGAGCAGTACTTC. Its translation: CASSYSPGQGTEQYF.

The rearrangement links TRBV27 to TRBJ2-2; 9 bases line up with TRBD2. J lost 5 bases, V lost 8 bases, and 6 bases had no gene match. The germline V gene has CDR1 MNHEY and CDR2 SMNVEV (reference sequence). The CDR3 is 14 amino acids. Here the CDR3 DNA reads TGTGCCAGCGGTAGCGGGGGCAGGACCGGGGAGCTGTTTTTT. It translates to CASGSGGRTGELFF.

The rearrangement uses TRBV12-3 or TRBV12-4 and TRBJ2-1; D may be TRBD1 (5 bases). The V gene lost 8 bases and the J gene lost 5 bases, with 13 bases spanning the gap. This CDR3 spans 13 amino acids. The CDR3 DNA reads as TGTGCCAGCGCAGGGCCTGGGCACAATGAGCAGTTCTTC. Its translation is CASAGPGHNEQFF.

V is TRBV19 and J is TRBJ2-1; no definite D call. Between the trimmed V and J ends, which lost 1 base and 7 bases, there was a span of 11 bases. Per germline, CDR1 LNHDA and CDR2 SQIVND (reference sequence). The CDR3 contains 14 residues. The CDR3 DNA follows: TGTGCCAGTAGTATAGCCCAGGTCAGGAATGAGCAGTTCTTC. Amino acids: CASSIAQVRNEQFF.

This chain links TRBV6-5 with TRBJ1-1; TRBD1 is a possible D gene (6 bases). The V end was cut by 4 bases, the J end by 1 base, with 10 bases between. Germline CDR1 is MNHEY and CDR2 is SVGAGI. CDR3 length: 14 amino acids. The CDR3 DNA follows: TGTGCCAGCAGTTTCGGGACACAGAACACTGAAGCTTTCTTT. Residues: CASSFGTQNTEAFF.